The clone carrying this T cell receptor (beta chain) was detected a few times. Antigen specificity is unknown. This record belongs to a study of Graves' ophthalmopathy and Graves' hyperthyroidism. Amplification of the TCR beta CDR3 regions used RNA transcripts (as template). In the first round, RT-PCR was carried out with HTBI primers, and a multiplex PCR formed the second round. TCRdb analysed the multiplex PCR reads with MiXCR anew, one entry per CDR3 protein. The table has roughly 230,000 distinct CDR3 sequences, roughly a fifth seen once. Study-wide results and caveats: Ophthalmopathy cases were distinguished from stable hyperthyroidism by a 13-signature model, reaching approximately 88% sensitivity and around 81% specificity. The authors also found most expanded thyroid clonotypes above 0.001 frequency in blood.

This CDR3 has 17 amino acids. J was trimmed by 4 bases and V by 1 base; bases with no gene match: 10. The receptor's source is a woman aged 50 to 60 with Graves' ophthalmopathy. The sequenced sample was peripheral blood. This sequence joins TRBV12-3 or TRBV12-4 and TRBJ1-5, with 7 bases matching TRBD1. CDR3 sequence reads: CASSLVAGGIRNQPQHF. CDR3 nucleotide sequence: TGTGCCAGCAGTTTAGTAGCAGGGGGGATACGAAATCAGCCCCAGCATTTT.